The present T cell receptor beta chain was sequenced within a study of blood T cell repertoires in COVID-19. As originally analysed: Amplified reference gene primers provided the basis for estimating nucleated cell counts. The repertoire was sequenced with immunoSEQ multiplex PCR; TCRdb's copy has only in-frame clones and lacks some. V, J and clone size derive from that table, while D and trimming were established from the DNA sequence. The table has a few hundred thousand clones, roughly 80% seen once. Two consecutive negative NP/OP PCR tests, clearance, or resolved symptoms defined Cohort 3 recovery. Germline loops: CDR1 MNHEY, CDR2 SMNVEV (reference sequence). The CDR3 is made up of 17 amino acids. The junction had 11 bases not matched to a gene; V was cut back by 6 bases and J by 0 bases.

The chain is built from TRBV27 and TRBJ2-7; 10 bases are a match to TRBD2. The sample was PBMCs or T cells enriched from blood (not recorded which). The sequence was obtained from a man aged 50 to 60 who had recovered from COVID-19. CDR3: CASRGMRLAGASYEQYF. The CDR3 nucleotides are TGTGCCAGCAGGGGGATGAGGCTAGCGGGAGCCTCCTACGAGCAGTACTTC.